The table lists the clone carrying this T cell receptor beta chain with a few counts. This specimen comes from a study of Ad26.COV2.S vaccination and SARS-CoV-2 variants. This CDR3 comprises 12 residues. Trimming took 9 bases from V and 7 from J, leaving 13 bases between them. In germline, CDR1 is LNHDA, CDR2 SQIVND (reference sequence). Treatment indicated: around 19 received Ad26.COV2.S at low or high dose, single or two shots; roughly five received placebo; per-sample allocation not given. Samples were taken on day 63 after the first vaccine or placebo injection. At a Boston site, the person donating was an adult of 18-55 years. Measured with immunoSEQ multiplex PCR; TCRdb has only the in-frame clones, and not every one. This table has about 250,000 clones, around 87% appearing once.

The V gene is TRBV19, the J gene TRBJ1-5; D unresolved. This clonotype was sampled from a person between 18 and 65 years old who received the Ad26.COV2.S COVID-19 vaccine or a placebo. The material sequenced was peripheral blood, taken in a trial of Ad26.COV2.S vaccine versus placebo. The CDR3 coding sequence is TGTGCCAGCCTTAACGTGGGGCAGCCCCAGCATTTT. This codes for CASLNVGQPQHF.